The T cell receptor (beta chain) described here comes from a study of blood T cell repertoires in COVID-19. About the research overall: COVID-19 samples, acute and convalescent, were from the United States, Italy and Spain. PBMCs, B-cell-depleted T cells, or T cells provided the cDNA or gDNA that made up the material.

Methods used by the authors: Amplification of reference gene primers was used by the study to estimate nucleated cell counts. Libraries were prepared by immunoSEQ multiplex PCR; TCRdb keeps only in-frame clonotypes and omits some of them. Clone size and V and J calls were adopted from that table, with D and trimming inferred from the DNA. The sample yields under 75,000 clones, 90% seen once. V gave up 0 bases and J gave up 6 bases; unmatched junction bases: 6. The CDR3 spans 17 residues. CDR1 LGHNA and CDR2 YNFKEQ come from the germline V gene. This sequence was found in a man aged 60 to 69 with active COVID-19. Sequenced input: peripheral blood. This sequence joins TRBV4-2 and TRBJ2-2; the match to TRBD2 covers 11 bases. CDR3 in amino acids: CASSQDLRLAGPGELFF. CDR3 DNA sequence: TGTGCCAGCAGCCAAGATCTACGACTAGCGGGACCCGGGGAGCTGTTTTTT.